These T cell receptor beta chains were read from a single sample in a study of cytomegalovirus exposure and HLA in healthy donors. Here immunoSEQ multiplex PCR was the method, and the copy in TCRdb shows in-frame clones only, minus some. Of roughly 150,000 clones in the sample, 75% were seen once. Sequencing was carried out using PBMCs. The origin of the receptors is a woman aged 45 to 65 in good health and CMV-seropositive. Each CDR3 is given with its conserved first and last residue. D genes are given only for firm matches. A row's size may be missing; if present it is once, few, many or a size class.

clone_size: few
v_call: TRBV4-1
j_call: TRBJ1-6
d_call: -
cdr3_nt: TGCGCCAGCAGCCAAGATTGGCAGGGAACGTCCTATAATTCACCCCTCCACTTT
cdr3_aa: CASSQDWQGTSYNSPLHF

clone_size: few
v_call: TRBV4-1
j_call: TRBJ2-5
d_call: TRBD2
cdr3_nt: TGCGCCAGCAGCCAAACTACTAGCGGGGGGGCTGAGACCCAGTACTTC
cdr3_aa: CASSQTTSGGAETQYF

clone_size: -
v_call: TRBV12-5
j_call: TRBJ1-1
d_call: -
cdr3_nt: TGTGCTAGTGGTTTGGTACCGGGCACTGAAGCTTTCTTT
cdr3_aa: CASGLVPGTEAFF

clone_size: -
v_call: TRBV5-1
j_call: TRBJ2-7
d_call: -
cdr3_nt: TGCGCCAGGTATATGAGGGTTATCGACTCCTACGAGCAGTACTTC
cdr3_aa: CARYMRVIDSYEQYF

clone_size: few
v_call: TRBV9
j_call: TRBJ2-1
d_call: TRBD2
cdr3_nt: TGTGCCAGCAGCGTATCTAGCGGGGGGAACAGATACAATGAGCAGTTCTTC
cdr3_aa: CASSVSSGGNRYNEQFF

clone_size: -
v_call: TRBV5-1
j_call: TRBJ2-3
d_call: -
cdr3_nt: TGCGCCAGCAGCCAACCAACAGGGCCCACAGATACGCAGTATTTT
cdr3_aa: CASSQPTGPTDTQYF

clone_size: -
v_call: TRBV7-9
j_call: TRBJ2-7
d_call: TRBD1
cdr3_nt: TGTGCCAGCAGCTCAACCAAGGGACAGGAGGTCCACGAGCAGTACTTC
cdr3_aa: CASSSTKGQEVHEQYF

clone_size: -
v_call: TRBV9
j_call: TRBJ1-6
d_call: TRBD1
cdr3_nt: TGTGCCAGCAGCGGACAAGGGACAGGGACCTCACCCCTCCACTTT
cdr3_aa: CASSGQGTGTSPLHF

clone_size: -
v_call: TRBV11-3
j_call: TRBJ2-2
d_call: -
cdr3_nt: TGTGCCAGCAGCTTAGAACAGGGTGGGGAGCTGTTTTTT
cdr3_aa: CASSLEQGGELFF

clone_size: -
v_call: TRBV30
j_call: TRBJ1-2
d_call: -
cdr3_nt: TGTGCCTGGAGTGGAAGGGGTCTCGGGGGCTACACCTTC
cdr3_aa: CAWSGRGLGGYTF

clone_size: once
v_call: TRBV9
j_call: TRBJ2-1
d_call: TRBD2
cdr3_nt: TGTGCCAGCAGTCCATCAGGGACTACTATCTACAATGAGCAGTTCTTC
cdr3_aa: CASSPSGTTIYNEQFF

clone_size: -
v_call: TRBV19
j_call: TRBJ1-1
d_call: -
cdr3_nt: TGTGCCAGTAGTATAGGGTCAGGGGTGGGGAACACTGAGGCTTTCTTT
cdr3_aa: CASSIGSGVGNTEAFF

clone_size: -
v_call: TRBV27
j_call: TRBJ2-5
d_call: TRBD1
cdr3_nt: TGTGCCAGCAGTTTGTGGACAGGGACCGAAGAGACCCAGTACTTC
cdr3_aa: CASSLWTGTEETQYF

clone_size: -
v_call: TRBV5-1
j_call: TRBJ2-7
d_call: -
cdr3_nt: TGCGCCAGCAGCTTGCCCACGGGGAGTCCCTCCTCCTACGAGCAGTACTTC
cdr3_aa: CASSLPTGSPSSYEQYF

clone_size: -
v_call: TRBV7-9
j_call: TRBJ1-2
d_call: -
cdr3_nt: TGTGCCAGCAGCTTTACGGGGGATGGCTACACCTTC
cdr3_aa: CASSFTGDGYTF

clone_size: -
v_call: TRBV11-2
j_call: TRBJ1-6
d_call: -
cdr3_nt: TGTGCCAGCAGCTTAGCTCAGGGGAGTGTTTCACCCCTCCACTTT
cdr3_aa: CASSLAQGSVSPLHF

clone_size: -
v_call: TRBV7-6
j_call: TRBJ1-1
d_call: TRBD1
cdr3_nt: TGTGTCAGCAGGGGACAGGAGAACACTGAAGCTTTCTTT
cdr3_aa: CVSRGQENTEAFF

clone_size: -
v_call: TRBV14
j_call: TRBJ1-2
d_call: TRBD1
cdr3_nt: TGTGCCAGCAGCCAAGATCCTGGACAGGGACGCGATGGCTACACCTTC
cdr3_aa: CASSQDPGQGRDGYTF

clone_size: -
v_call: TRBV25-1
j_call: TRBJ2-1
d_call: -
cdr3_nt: TGTGCCAGCAGTGACTCCTCGAGCTCCTACAATGAGCAGTTCTTC
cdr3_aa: CASSDSSSSYNEQFF

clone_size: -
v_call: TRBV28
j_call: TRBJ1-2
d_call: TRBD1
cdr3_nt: TGTGCCAGCAGGATGACAGGGCCCTATGGCTACACCTTC
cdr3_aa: CASRMTGPYGYTF

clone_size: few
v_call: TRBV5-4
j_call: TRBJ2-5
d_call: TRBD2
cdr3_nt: TGTGCCAGCAGCTGGACTAGCGGGGGGCCTAGGGGAGAGACCCAGTACTTC
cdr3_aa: CASSWTSGGPRGETQYF

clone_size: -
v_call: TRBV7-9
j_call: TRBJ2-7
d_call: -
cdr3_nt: TGTGCCAGCAGCTTAGCTCGGGACAAAAGCGAGCAGTACTTC
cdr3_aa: CASSLARDKSEQYF

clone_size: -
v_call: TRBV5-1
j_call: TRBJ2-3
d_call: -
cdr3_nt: TGCGCCAGCAGTTCGTTGGGGGGAACTAGCACAGATACGCAGTATTTT
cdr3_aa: CASSSLGGTSTDTQYF

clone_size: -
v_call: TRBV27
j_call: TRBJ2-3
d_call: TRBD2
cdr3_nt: TGTGCCAGCAGTCCGGTAGCGGGGGGGAACACAGATACGCAGTATTTT
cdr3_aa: CASSPVAGGNTDTQYF

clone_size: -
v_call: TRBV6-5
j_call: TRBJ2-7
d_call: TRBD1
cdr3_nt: TGTGCCAGCAGTGCCGGGACAGACTCAAGGGAGCAGTACTTC
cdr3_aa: CASSAGTDSREQYF

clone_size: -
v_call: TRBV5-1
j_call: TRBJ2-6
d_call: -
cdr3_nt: TGCGCCAGCAGCTTGGAGCTGGGGAGCTTATCTGGGGCCAACGTCCTGACTTTC
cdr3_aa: CASSLELGSLSGANVLTF

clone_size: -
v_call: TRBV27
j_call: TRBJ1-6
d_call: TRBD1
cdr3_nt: TGTGCCAGCAGTCAACAGGGGGTAGGTTCACCCCTCCACTTT
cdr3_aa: CASSQQGVGSPLHF

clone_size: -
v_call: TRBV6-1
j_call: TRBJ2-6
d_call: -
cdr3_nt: TGTGCCAGCAGGGGGCTCTCTGGGGCCAACGTCCTGACTTTC
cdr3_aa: CASRGLSGANVLTF

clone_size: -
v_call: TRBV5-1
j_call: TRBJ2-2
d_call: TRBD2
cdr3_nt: TGCGCCAGCAGCGGGCGGACTAGCGGGAGCACCGGGGAGCTGTTTTTT
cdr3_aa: CASSGRTSGSTGELFF

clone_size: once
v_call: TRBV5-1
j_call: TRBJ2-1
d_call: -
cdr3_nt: TGCGCCAGCAGCTACCTGTCGGGGTATGAGCAGTTCTTC
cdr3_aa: CASSYLSGYEQFF

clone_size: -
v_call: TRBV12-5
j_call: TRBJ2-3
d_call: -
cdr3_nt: TGTGCTAGTGGAATCGGGGGACAGTTCACAGATACGCAGTATTTT
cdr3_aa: CASGIGGQFTDTQYF

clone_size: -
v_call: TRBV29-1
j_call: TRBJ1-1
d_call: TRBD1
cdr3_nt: TGCAGCGCACTGGACAGGGTTAGCACTGAAGCTTTCTTT
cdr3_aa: CSALDRVSTEAFF

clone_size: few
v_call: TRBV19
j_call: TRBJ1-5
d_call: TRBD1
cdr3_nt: TGTGCCAGTAGCAACAGGGGTTTTCAGCCCCAGCATTTT
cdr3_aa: CASSNRGFQPQHF

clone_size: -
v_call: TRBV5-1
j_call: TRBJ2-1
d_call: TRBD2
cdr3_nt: TGCGCCAGCAGCTTGGAATTAGCGGGGGAGGGGGAGCAGTTCTTC
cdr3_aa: CASSLELAGEGEQFF

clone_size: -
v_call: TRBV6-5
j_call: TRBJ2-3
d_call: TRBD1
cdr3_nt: TGTGCCAGCAGTACGGGACAGGGACTCCCAGATACGCAGTATTTT
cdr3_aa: CASSTGQGLPDTQYF

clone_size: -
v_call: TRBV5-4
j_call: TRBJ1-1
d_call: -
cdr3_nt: TGTGCCAGCAGCTTGGAGGGGCAGGGGATGAACACTGAAGCTTTCTTT
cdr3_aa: CASSLEGQGMNTEAFF

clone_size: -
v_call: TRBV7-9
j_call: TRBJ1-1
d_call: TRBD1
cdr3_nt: TGTGCCAGCAGCCCCTGGACAGGGCTTGACACTGAAGCTTTCTTT
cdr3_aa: CASSPWTGLDTEAFF